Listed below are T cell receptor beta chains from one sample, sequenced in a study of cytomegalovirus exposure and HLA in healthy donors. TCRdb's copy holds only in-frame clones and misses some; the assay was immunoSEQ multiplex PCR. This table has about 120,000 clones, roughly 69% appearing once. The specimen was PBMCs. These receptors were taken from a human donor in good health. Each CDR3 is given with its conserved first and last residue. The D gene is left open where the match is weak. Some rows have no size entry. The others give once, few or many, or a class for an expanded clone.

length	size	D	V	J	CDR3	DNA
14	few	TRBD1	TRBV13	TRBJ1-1	CASSLGQGVTEAFF	TGTGCCAGCAGCTTGGGACAGGGGGTAACTGAAGCTTTCTTT
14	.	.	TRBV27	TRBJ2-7	CASSPQGEVYEQYF	TGTGCCAGCAGTCCCCAGGGGGAGGTCTACGAGCAGTACTTC
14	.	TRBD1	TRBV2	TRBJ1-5	CASRDDRGQQPQHF	TGTGCCAGCAGGGACGACAGGGGGCAACAGCCCCAGCATTTT
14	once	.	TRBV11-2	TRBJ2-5	CASSFRGARETQYF	TGTGCCAGCAGCTTTCGAGGTGCGAGAGAGACCCAGTACTTC
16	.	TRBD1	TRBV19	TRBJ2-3	CASHATGRGFGDTQYF	TGTGCATCTCACGCAACCGGCAGGGGGTTTGGAGATACGCAGTATTTT
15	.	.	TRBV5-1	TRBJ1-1	CASSLQAGENTEAFF	TGCGCCAGCAGCTTGCAGGCAGGGGAGAACACTGAAGCTTTCTTT
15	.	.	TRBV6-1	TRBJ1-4	CASRVSGGVNEKLFF	TGTGCCAGCAGGGTCTCGGGGGGCGTTAATGAAAAACTGTTTTTT
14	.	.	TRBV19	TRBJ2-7	CASSQGPTEYEQYF	TGTGCCAGTAGCCAGGGTCCTACCGAATACGAGCAGTACTTC
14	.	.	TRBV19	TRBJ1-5	CASSVTGPHQPQHF	TGTGCCAGTAGTGTTACAGGGCCCCATCAGCCCCAGCATTTT
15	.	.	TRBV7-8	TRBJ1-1	CASSLNRGRNTEAFF	TGTGCCAGCAGCCTTAACCGCGGAAGGAACACTGAAGCTTTCTTT
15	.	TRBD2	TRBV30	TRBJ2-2	CAWHLAGVNTGELFF	TGTGCCTGGCATTTAGCGGGAGTAAACACCGGGGAGCTGTTTTTT